This entry concerns a single T cell receptor (beta chain). The data were obtained in a study of T cells in Graves' hyperthyroidism and ophthalmopathy. Between the trimmed V and J ends, which lost 1 base and 5 bases, there was a span of 8 bases. CDR1 and CDR2 (germline): KGHSH, LQKENI. The CDR3 is 13 amino acids. There were TCR beta CDR3 regions amplified from RNA transcripts. HTBI primers were employed in a first-round RT-PCR of the TCR CDR3. TCRdb re-derived calls from the multiplex PCR reads in MiXCR, one entry per CDR3 protein. The sample shows roughly 510,000 distinct CDR3 sequences, around 20% of them seen only once.

Sequenced material: blood. The V gene is TRBV18, the J gene TRBJ1-2; D remains unclear. This clonotype was sampled from a man aged 18 to 30 with Graves' hyperthyroidism. The CDR3 DNA reads as TGTGCCAGCTCACCACAGGGAAGATATGGCTACACCTTC. This encodes CASSPQGRYGYTF.